This TCR beta chain derives from a study of blood T cells in healthy people across ages. About the study: Template switching picked up about one barcoded beta molecule for each two T cells.

The CDR3 consists of 14 residues. Germline CDR1 and CDR2: SGHDN and FVKESK. The germline V and J ends were trimmed by 4 bases and 5 bases, with 14 bases remaining between them. Using a J-beta primer mix together with a sample-barcoded 5' primer, a second PCR was run for roughly 6 to 12 cycles. In TCRdb, the 5' RACE reads were re-called with MiXCR into one record per CDR3 protein. The sample contains around 800,000 distinct CDR3 sequences, more than 40% of which appear only once. Isolated per sample were at least 7 million PBMCs. This chain connects TRBV14 to TRBJ1-2, with a weak D call TRBD1 (5 bases). Sequencing was done on a sample of blood. This TCR was recovered from a man between 60 and 75 years old in good health. The CDR3, as DNA: TGTGCCAGCAGCCCAAACATTCAGGGTTATGGCTACACCTTC. Encoded protein: CASSPNIQGYGYTF. Supplemented by reference TRBV14 and TRBJ1-2, the full variable domain reads EAGVTQFPSHSVIEKGQTVTLRCDPISGHDNLYWYRRVMGKEIKFLLHFVKESKQDESGMPNNRFLAERTGGTYSTLKVQPAELEDSGVYFCASSPNIQGYGYTFGSGTRLTVV.